This TCR beta chain was captured by sequencing in a study of Graves' ophthalmopathy and Graves' hyperthyroidism. This CDR3 region has 16 residues. Germline V gene data show CDR1 as SGHRS and CDR2 as YFSETQ. Amplification from RNA transcripts yielded the TCR beta CDR3 regions. First-round RT-PCR used HTBI primers; second-round multiplex PCR followed. A single record per CDR3 protein comes from TCRdb applying MiXCR to the multiplex PCR reads. The sample has 740,000 or so distinct CDR3 sequences; 35% to 50% are singletons. As concerns this clonotype: One junction end disagrees with the germline gene, perhaps due to a read error.

The sequence was obtained from an adult man with Graves' ophthalmopathy. The specimen sequenced was peripheral blood. The V and J genes are TRBV5-1 and TRBJ1-1; 9 bases map to TRBD1. DNA for the CDR3: TGCGCCAGCAGATATACAGGGGGCAGGACGAACGCTGAAGCTTTCTTT. It specifies CASRYTGGRTNAEAFF.